The 8 T cell receptor beta chains reported below all come from one sample, sequenced in a study of T cells in Graves' hyperthyroidism and ophthalmopathy. Template material for amplifying TCR beta CDR3 regions consisted of RNA transcripts. A set of HTBI primers served as the primers for a first-round RT-PCR of the TCR CDR3. TCRdb reprocessed the multiplex PCR reads with MiXCR, giving one entry per CDR3 protein. The repertoire includes some 360,000 distinct CDR3 sequences, about 14% of them detected once, and approximately 10% sits in the top ten. Sequenced input: blood. The receptors derive from a woman aged 55-69 years with Graves' hyperthyroidism.

This clonotype showed up just a few times. The rearrangement links TRBV27 to TRBJ2-4; D unclear. The V end was cut by 6 bases, the J end by 6 bases, with 12 bases between. CDR3 length equals 13 residues. Germline V gene sequence: CDR1 MNHEY, CDR2 SMNVEV (reference sequence). The CDR3 sequence is CASSHRHVNIQYF. CDR3 bases: TGTGCCAGCAGCCACCGACACGTAAACATTCAGTACTTC.

J is TRBJ2-5 and V is TRBV13, with D possibly being TRBD2 (7 bases). V lost 2 bases, J lost 1 base, and 11 bases lay in between. CDR1 and CDR2 (germline): PRHDT, FYEKMQ (reference sequence). The CDR3 runs 15 residues. CDR3 bases: TGTGCCAGCAGCTTAAGGGGGGGCGGCCAAGAGACCCAGTACTTC. As protein: CASSLRGGGQETQYF.

This clonotype was observed many times. This rearrangement joins TRBV11-3 to TRBJ1-2, with D unclear. Trimming cost V 3 bases and J 3 bases, with 14 bases left between them. The CDR3 has 15 residues. Germline CDR1 is SGHNT and CDR2 is YENEEA. For the CDR3, the DNA is TGTGCCAGCAGCTTCTCTTGGGGTTCCGACTATGGCTACACCTTC. Translation: CASSFSWGSDYGYTF.

This sequence joins TRBV29-1 and TRBJ2-4; D perhaps matches TRBD2 (6 bases). From germline, CDR1 is SQVTM and CDR2 ANQGSEA. This CDR3 is 15 amino acids long. The V and J ends lost 0 bases and 0 bases respectively, with 9 bases between them. CDR3 nucleotides: TGCAGCGTTGAAGATCGGAGGGTAGCCAAAAACATTCAGTACTTC. Protein sequence: CSVEDRRVAKNIQYF.

This clonotype was recorded at least ten times. V usage is TRBV20-1 and J usage is TRBJ1-1; 7 bases are shared with TRBD1. The CDR3 contains 14 residues. Germline V lookup: CDR1 DFQATT, CDR2 SNEGSKA (reference sequence). Trimming removed 0 bases from V and 1 base from J; junction bases left unmatched: 2. CDR3 in amino acids: CSAREPGGNTEAFF. The CDR3 region has the DNA TGCAGTGCTAGAGAGCCAGGGGGGAACACTGAAGCTTTCTTT.

This clonotype was recorded many times. The J gene is TRBJ2-1, the V gene TRBV5-1; D not resolved. The germline V gene has CDR1 SGHRS and CDR2 YFSETQ. V dropped 3 bases and J dropped 4 bases, with 8 bases sitting between them. There are 13 residues in the CDR3. DNA of the CDR3: TGCGCCAGCAGCTGGACCCCTTACAATGAGCAGTTCTTC. Translated: CASSWTPYNEQFF.

This clonotype was seen ten or more times. The V call is TRBV28, the J call TRBJ2-7, with 7 bases fitting TRBD2. From germline, CDR1 is MDHEN and CDR2 SYDVKM. This CDR3 region has 14 residues. Losses at the gene ends were 6 bases for V and 3 bases for J; bases not matched to a gene: 8. CDR3 residues: CASRGSGISYEQYF. The CDR3 DNA reads as TGTGCCAGCAGGGGGAGCGGGATAAGCTACGAGCAGTACTTC.

This clonotype appeared a few times. This chain links TRBV7-9 with TRBJ1-3; weak D call: TRBD1 (6 bases). The V gene lost 4 bases and the J gene lost 3 bases, with 13 bases spanning the gap. The CDR3 sequence is 15 residues long. Germline values: CDR1 SEHNR, CDR2 FQNEAQ (reference sequence). The CDR3 loop reads CASSSQGRSGNTIYF. The CDR3 nucleotides read TGTGCCAGCAGCTCCCAGGGGCGAAGTGGAAACACCATATATTTT.